This TCR beta chain originates from a study of graft-versus-host responses after intestinal transplantation. Libraries were prepared by immunoSEQ multiplex PCR; TCRdb keeps only in-frame clonotypes and omits some of them. This sample yields roughly 120,000 clones, of which 85% to 95% are seen a single time; more than 3% belongs to the top ten. This CDR3 has 15 amino acids. In germline, CDR1 is MGHRA, CDR2 YSYEKL. V shed 1 base and J 2 bases; nucleotides not matched to a gene: 4. Turning to this clone: Its antigen remains unknown.

This receptor was taken from a human donor who received an intestinal transplant. The V gene is TRBV4-1, the J gene TRBJ2-7; TRBD1 matches 8 bases. This specimen consisted of unstimulated CD8+ T cells sorted from spleen or lymph node cells, obtained before intestinal transplant. This CDR3 is CASSQVQGAPYEQYF. CDR3 in DNA: TGCGCCAGCAGCCAAGTGCAGGGGGCTCCCTACGAGCAGTACTTC.